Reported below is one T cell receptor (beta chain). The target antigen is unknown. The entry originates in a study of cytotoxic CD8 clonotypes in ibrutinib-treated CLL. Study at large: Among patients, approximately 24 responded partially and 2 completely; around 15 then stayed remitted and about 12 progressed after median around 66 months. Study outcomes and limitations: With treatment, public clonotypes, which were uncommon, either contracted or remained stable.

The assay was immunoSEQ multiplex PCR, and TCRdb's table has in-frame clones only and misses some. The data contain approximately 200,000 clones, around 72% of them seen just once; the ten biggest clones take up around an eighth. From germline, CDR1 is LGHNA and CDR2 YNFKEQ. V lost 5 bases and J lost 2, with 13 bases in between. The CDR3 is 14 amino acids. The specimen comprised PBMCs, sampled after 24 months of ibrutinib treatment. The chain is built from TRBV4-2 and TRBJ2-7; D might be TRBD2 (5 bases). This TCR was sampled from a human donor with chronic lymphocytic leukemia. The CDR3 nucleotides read TGTGCCAGCAGCGGAACTACCGGGGCCTACGAGCAGTACTTC. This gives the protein CASSGTTGAYEQYF.